This TCR beta chain was recorded in a study of T cells in tuberculosis. Findings and caveats of the study: Shorter CDR3-alpha in active tuberculosis partly drove smaller distances. Selection depended on which cryopreserved specimens were available.

Deletions cut 2 bases from V and 4 bases from J, with 12 bases between. Germline V gives CDR1 LNHDA, CDR2 SQIVND (reference sequence). The CDR3 consists of 15 residues. Note on this clone: Its antigen is unidentified.

TCRdb's copy holds only in-frame clones and misses some; the assay was immunoSEQ multiplex PCR. The table has about 43,000 clones, 90% to 95% seen once; the top ten hold around 2%. Latent tuberculosis screening used tuberculin skin test and IGRA at entry. This clonotype originated in a donor aged 10 to 29 with latent tuberculosis or without tuberculosis infection. Some clones in this sample may be carry-over from other donors' samples. The sample taken for sequencing was PBMCs. The genes are TRBV19 and TRBJ1-5; D gene uncertain. In nucleotides, the CDR3 is TGTGCCAGTAGTATAAACGAGAGGAGGAATCAGCCCCAGCATTTT. Amino acid sequence: CASSINERRNQPQHF.